One and the same sample provided the 10 T cell receptor beta chains below, sequenced in a study of blood T cell repertoires in COVID-19. Sequencing was performed with immunoSEQ multiplex PCR; in TCRdb, only in-frame clones are kept and a portion is missing. The table lists about 16,000 clones, around nine tenths of them singletons. The sequenced sample consisted of peripheral blood. The source is a man aged 55 to 70 with acute or convalescent COVID-19.

This chain connects TRBV6-5 to TRBJ1-2; 7 bases are shared with TRBD1. Germline CDR1 reads MNHEY; CDR2 reads SVGAGI. The CDR3 consists of 13 residues. Trimming at V came to 6 bases and at J to 8 bases, leaving 9 bases not matched to a gene. The chain's CDR3 is CASSTSQGNGYTF. The CDR3 coding sequence is TGTGCCAGCAGCACCTCACAGGGGAACGGCTACACCTTC.

This chain joins TRBV6-5 and TRBJ2-7, with 10 nucleotides matching TRBD2. This CDR3 is 12 amino acids long. Per the germline V gene, CDR1 is MNHEY and CDR2 is SVGAGI. Germline trimming cut 11 bases from V and 4 bases from J; bases unmatched to any gene: 5. The CDR3 DNA follows: TGTGCCGCATCTAGCGGGGGTTACGAGCAGTACTTC. Its protein product is CAASSGGYEQYF.

The chain employs TRBV28 and TRBJ1-4, with D unclear. Germline assignment: CDR1 MDHEN and CDR2 SYDVKM. The CDR3 contains 13 residues. Trimming shortened V by 6 bases and J by 4 bases, and 9 bases separated the two germline ends. The CDR3 protein is CASSSPGNEKLFF. The CDR3 DNA follows: TGTGCCAGCAGCTCACCCGGTAATGAAAAACTGTTTTTT.

The chain combines TRBV3-1 (or the pseudogene TRBV3-2) with TRBJ2-7; 8 nucleotides align to TRBD2. CDR3 length: 15 residues. Per the germline V gene, CDR1 is LGHDT and CDR2 is YNNKEL (reference sequence). With V trimmed by 0 bases and J by 3 bases, 4 bases remained unmatched. The CDR3: CASSQDWTSSYEQYF. As DNA, the CDR3 is TGTGCCAGCAGCCAAGATTGGACTAGCAGCTACGAGCAGTACTTC.

This clone has just a few counts. The CDR3 loop is CASSQTGNTEAFF. Here the CDR3 DNA reads TGTGCCAGCAGTCAGACAGGGAACACTGAAGCTTTCTTT. J is TRBJ1-1 and V is TRBV27; perhaps TRBD1 as D (6 bases). The ends were cut back, 5 bases at V and 1 base at J, with 8 bases in the middle. From germline, CDR1 is MNHEY and CDR2 SMNVEV (reference sequence). The CDR3 runs to 13 residues.

The chain recombines TRBV19 with TRBJ2-4; 13 bases are shared with TRBD2. The junction had 8 bases not matched to a gene; V was cut back by 5 bases and J by 1 base. This CDR3 comprises 18 residues. CDR1 is LNHDA, CDR2 SQIVND, per germline (reference sequence). This chain's CDR3 is CASSSTSGGRFAKNIQYF. Here the CDR3 DNA reads TGTGCCAGTAGTTCGACTAGCGGGGGGAGGTTTGCCAAAAACATTCAGTACTTC.

V usage is TRBV6-2 or TRBV6-3 and J usage is TRBJ2-1; TRBD2 matches 8 bases. CDR3 length equals 15 residues. V dropped 5 bases and J dropped 6; count of bases not matched to a gene: 9. Germline CDR1 is MNHEY and CDR2 is SVGEGT. The chain's CDR3 is CASSPAGVPVNEQFF. CDR3 sequence (DNA): TGTGCCAGCAGTCCAGCGGGGGTGCCTGTCAATGAGCAGTTCTTC.

The J gene is TRBJ2-5, the V gene TRBV7-9, with TRBD2 matching 9 bases. There are 13 residues in the CDR3. Losses at the gene ends were 0 bases for V and 7 bases for J; bases not matched to a gene: 0. CDR1 and CDR2 (germline): SEHNR, FQNEAQ (reference sequence). CDR3 nucleotide sequence: TGTGCCAGCAGCTTAGCGCGGGGGGGGACCCAGTACTTC. The encoded protein is CASSLARGGTQYF.

V is TRBV15 and J is TRBJ1-4; 11 nucleotides match TRBD1. V was clipped by 3 bases and J by 8 bases; unmatched bases: 5. Germline V CDR1 and CDR2: LNHNV, YYDKDF (reference sequence). The CDR3 is 15 residues long. The CDR3 spells CATSSAGTGGEKLFF. CDR3 sequence (DNA): TGTGCCACCAGCAGCGCCGGGACAGGGGGAGAAAAACTGTTTTTT.

The chain links TRBV7-2 to TRBJ1-2, with no clear D. Germline V gives CDR1 SGHTA, CDR2 FQGNSA. Between the trimmed V and J ends, which lost 3 bases and 8 bases, there was a span of 19 bases. This CDR3 has 15 residues. The CDR3 loop is CASSFSPGKSVGYTF. In DNA, the CDR3 is TGTGCCAGCAGCTTCTCTCCGGGGAAAAGTGTCGGCTACACCTTC.